This record looks at one T cell receptor (beta chain) sequence and its context. Its antigen is unidentified. Every patient experienced relapse after autologous stem cell transplantation, and brentuximab vedotin exposure varied. Only in-frame clones appear in the TCRdb table, and some are missing; sequencing was by immunoSEQ multiplex PCR. This sample carries more than 55,000 clones, 85% to 90% of them seen once, and the ten largest clones take less than 6.5%. The sample comes from a study of PD-1 blockade in classical Hodgkin lymphoma. Study-wide results and limits: Newly diagnosed patients had baseline TCR diversity that was reportedly lower than that of healthy donors. Still unresolved is the cause of the repertoire differences, which may be disease activity or prior therapy. Before treatment, complete responders showed about the same diversity as newly diagnosed patients.

Trimming at V came to 3 bases and at J to 5 bases, leaving 9 bases not matched to a gene. The CDR3 totals 15 residues. Looked up from germline, CDR1 is SGHRS and CDR2 is YFSETQ. This clonotype was obtained from a human donor with classical Hodgkin lymphoma. V and J are TRBV5-1 and TRBJ1-1, with TRBD1 matching 8 bases. The sample was peripheral blood mononuclear cells (PBMCs), taken before the second cycle of nivolumab. The CDR3 nucleotides read TGCGCCAGCAGCTCAACGGGGACAGGCGAGACTGAAGCTTTCTTT. Translating it yields CASSSTGTGETEAFF.